This TCR beta chain was recovered during a study of human T cells and chemical hapten exposure. This clonotype has a count of ten or more. V shed 5 bases and J shed 7 bases, with 18 bases lying between them. From germline, CDR1 is SGHDT and CDR2 YYEEEE. The CDR3 extends over 14 amino acids. TCRdb re-called the RACE reads with MiXCR, one entry per CDR3 protein. The sample has tens of thousands of distinct CDR3 sequences, 5.8% seen once; the top ten hold around 6%. The time point was: patch test 3, about 24 weeks after DPC sensitization. The treatment denotes: therapeutic diphenylcyclopropenone sensitization with weekly scalp DPC.

This material consisted of whole blood, taken in connection with sensitization to the hapten diphenylcyclopropenone (DPC). The chain uses TRBV5-6 and TRBJ1-2, with D maybe TRBD1 (6 bases). The source of this sequence is a man aged 25-45 years with alopecia areata. Some clones in this sample may be carry-over from other donors' samples. Here the CDR3 reads CASSYDLGASGYTF. CDR3 coding DNA: TGTGCCAGCAGTTACGATTTGGGGGCAAGTGGCTACACCTTC.